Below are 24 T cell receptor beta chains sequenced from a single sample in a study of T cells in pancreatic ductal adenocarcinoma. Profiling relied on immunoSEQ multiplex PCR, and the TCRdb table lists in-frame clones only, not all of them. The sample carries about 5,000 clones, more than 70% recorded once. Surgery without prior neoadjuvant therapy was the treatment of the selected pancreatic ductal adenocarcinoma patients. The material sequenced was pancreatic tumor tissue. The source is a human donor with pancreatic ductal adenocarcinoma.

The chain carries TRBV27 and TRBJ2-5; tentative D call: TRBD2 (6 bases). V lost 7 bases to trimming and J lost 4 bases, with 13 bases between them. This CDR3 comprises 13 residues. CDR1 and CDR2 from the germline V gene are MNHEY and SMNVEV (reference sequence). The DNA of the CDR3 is TGTGCCAGCACTACCGGGGGATTAGAGACCCAGTACTTC. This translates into CASTTGGLETQYF.

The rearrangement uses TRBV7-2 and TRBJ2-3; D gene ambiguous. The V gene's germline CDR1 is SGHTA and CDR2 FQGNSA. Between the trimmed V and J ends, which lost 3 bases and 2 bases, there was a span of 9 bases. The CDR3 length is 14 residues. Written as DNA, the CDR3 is TGTGCCAGCAGCTTTTGGGGTTACACAGATACGCAGTATTTT. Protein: CASSFWGYTDTQYF.

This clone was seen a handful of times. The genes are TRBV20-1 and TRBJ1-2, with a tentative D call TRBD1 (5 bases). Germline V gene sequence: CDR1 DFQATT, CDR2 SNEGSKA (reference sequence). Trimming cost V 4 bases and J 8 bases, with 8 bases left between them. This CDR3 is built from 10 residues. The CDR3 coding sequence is TGCAGTGCTACTGGGGACGGCTACACCTTC. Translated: CSATGDGYTF.

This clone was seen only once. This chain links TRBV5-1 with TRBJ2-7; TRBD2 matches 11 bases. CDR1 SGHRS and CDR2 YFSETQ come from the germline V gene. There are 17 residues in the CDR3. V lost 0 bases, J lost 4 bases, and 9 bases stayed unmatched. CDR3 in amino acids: CASSLARASGGIYEQYF. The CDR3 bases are TGCGCCAGCAGCTTGGCCCGGGCTAGCGGGGGGATTTACGAGCAGTACTTC.

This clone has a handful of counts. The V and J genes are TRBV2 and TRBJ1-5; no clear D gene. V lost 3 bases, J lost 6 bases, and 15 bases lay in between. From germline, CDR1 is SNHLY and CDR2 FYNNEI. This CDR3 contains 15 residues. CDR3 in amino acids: CASSDRTLGGQPQHF. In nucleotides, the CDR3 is TGTGCCAGCAGTGACCGGACCCTGGGAGGTCAGCCCCAGCATTTT.

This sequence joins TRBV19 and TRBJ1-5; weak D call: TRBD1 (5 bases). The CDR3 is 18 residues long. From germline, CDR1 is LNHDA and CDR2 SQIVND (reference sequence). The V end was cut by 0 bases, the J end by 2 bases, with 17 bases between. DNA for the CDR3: TGTGCCAGTAGTATAGACGCGACAGCCCCGGGGGGCAATCAGCCCCAGCATTTT. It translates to CASSIDATAPGGNQPQHF.

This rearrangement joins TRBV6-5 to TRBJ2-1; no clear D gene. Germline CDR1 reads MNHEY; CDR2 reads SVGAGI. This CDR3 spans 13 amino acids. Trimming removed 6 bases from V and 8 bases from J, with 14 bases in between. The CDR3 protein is CASSPPLGHEQFF. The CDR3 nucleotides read TGTGCCAGCAGCCCACCCCTCGGGCATGAGCAGTTCTTC.

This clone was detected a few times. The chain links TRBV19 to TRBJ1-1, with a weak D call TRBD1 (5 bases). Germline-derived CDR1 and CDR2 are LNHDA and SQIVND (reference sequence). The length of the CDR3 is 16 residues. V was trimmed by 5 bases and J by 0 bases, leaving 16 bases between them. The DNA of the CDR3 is TGTGCCAGTAGTCCTCTGGGCAGGGCCGTGAACACTGAAGCTTTCTTT. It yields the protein CASSPLGRAVNTEAFF.

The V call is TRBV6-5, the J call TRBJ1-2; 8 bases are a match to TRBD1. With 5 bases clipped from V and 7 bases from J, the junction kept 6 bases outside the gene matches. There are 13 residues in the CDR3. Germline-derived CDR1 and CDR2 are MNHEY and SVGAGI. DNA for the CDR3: TGTGCCAGCAGTCAGGGGGCGCAGGGTGGCTACACCTTC. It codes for CASSQGAQGGYTF.

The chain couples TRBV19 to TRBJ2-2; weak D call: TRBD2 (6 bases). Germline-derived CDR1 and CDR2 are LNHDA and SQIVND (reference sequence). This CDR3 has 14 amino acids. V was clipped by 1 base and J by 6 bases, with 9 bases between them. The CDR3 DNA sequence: TGTGCCAGTAGTATAGCCTGGGGGGCCGGGGAGCTGTTTTTT. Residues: CASSIAWGAGELFF.

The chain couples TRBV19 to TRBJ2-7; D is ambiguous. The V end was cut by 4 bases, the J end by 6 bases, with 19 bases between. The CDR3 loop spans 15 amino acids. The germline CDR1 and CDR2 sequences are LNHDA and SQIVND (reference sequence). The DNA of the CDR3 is TGTGCCAGTAGTAGGCCCGGCGGAGAGGATACCGAGCAGTACTTC. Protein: CASSRPGGEDTEQYF.

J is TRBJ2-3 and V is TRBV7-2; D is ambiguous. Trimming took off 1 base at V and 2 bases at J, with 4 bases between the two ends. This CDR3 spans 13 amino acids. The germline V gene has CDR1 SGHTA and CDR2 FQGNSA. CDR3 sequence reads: CASSLGLTDTQYF. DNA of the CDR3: TGTGCCAGCAGCTTAGGACTCACAGATACGCAGTATTTT.

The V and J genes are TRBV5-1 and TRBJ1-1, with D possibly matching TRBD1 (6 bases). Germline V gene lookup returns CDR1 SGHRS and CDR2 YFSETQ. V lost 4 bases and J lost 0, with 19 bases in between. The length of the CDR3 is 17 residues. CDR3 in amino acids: CASSPRPLQGMNTEAFF. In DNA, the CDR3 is TGCGCCAGCAGCCCCCGCCCTCTACAGGGTATGAACACTGAAGCTTTCTTT.

The CDR3 DNA is TGTGCCAGCAGGCCCAACCAGGGGCAAGGCTACACCTTC. Its protein is CASRPNQGQGYTF. The chain employs TRBV6-5 and TRBJ1-2; D is possibly TRBD1 (6 bases). V lost 6 bases and J lost 8, with 16 bases in between. Per the germline V gene, CDR1 is MNHEY and CDR2 is SVGAGI. This CDR3 is 13 amino acids long.

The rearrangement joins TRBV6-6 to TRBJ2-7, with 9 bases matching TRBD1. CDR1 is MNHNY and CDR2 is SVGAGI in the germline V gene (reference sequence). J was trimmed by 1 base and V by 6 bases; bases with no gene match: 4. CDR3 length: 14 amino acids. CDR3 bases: TGTGCCAGCAGCCCGGGACAGGGATCCTACGAGCAGTACTTC. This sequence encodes CASSPGQGSYEQYF.

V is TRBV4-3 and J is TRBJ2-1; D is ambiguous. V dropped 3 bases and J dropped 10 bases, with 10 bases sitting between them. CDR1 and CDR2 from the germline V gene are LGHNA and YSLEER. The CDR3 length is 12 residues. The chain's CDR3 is CASSHPPGEQFF. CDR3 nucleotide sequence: TGCGCCAGCAGCCATCCGCCCGGGGAGCAGTTCTTC.

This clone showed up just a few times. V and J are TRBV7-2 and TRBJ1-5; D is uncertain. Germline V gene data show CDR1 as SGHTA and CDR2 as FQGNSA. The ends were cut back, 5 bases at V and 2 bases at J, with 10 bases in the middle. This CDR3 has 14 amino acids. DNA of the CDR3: TGTGCCAGCAGCCTACAGAATGGCAATCAGCCCCAGCATTTT. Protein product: CASSLQNGNQPQHF.

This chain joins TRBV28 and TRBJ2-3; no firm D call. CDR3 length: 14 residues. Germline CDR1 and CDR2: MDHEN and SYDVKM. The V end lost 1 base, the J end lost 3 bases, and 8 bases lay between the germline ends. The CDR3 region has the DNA TGTGCCAGCAGTTTATACGAGACAACAGATACGCAGTATTTT. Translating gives CASSLYETTDTQYF. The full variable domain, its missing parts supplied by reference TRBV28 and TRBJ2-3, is DVKVTQSSRYLVKRTGEKVFLECVQDMDHENMFWYRQDPGLGLRLIYFSYDVKMKEKGDIPEGYSVSREKKERFSLILESASTNQTSMYLCASSLYETTDTQYFGPGTRLTVL.

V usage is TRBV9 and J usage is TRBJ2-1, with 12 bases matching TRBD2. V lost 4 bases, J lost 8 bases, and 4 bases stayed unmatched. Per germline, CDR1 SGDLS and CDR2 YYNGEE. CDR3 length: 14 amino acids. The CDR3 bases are TGTGCCAGCAGCTCGGGACTAGCGGGTGATGAGCAGTTCTTC. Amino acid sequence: CASSSGLAGDEQFF.

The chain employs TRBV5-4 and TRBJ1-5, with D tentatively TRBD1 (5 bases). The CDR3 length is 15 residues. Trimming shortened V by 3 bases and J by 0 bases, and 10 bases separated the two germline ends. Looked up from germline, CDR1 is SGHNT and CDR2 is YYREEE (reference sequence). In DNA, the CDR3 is TGTGCCAGCAGCTACCCACAGGTTAGCAATCAGCCCCAGCATTTT. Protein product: CASSYPQVSNQPQHF.

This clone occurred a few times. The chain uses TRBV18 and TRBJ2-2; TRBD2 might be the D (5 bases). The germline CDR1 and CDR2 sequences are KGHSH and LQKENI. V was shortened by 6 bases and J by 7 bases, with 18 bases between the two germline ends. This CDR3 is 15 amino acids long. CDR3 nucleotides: TGTGCCAGCTCCCCCGAGGCGGGTCTCGGCGGGGAGCTGTTTTTT. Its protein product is CASSPEAGLGGELFF.

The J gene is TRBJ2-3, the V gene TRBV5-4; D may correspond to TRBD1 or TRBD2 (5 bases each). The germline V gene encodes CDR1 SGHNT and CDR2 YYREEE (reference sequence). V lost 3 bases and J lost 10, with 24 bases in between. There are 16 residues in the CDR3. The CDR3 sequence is CASSSTVGAPQWAQYF. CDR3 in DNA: TGTGCCAGCAGCTCCACTGTCGGGGCCCCTCAGTGGGCGCAGTATTTT.

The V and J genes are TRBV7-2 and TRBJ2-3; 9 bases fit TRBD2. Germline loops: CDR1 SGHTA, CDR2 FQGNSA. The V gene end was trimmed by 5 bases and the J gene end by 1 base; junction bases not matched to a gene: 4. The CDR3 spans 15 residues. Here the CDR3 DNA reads TGTGCCAGCAGCACCAGGACTAGCGGCACAGATACGCAGTATTTT. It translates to CASSTRTSGTDTQYF.

CDR3 DNA sequence: TGTGCCAGCAGTTACACAGGGGGTGGTTCACCCCTCCACTTT. Amino acids: CASSYTGGGSPLHF. V and J are TRBV6-5 and TRBJ1-6; TRBD1 matches at 8 bases. From germline, CDR1 is MNHEY and CDR2 SVGAGI. The CDR3 consists of 14 residues. With V trimmed by 2 bases and J by 9 bases, 3 bases remained unmatched.